The rows below give T cell receptor beta chains drawn from one sample of a study of T cell responses to AZD1222 COVID-19 vaccine. Sequencing used immunoSEQ multiplex PCR; TCRdb keeps in-frame clones, though not all of them. The sample gives 150,000 to 190,000 clones, less than 95% of which show up once; approximately 1.8% is in the top ten. Sequencing was performed on peripheral blood, taken on day 0 of AZD1222 vaccination. The source is an adult in good health. The CDR3 runs from the conserved cysteine through the conserved F or W. D genes are given only for firm matches. A row's size may be missing; if present it is once, few, many or a size class.

>-|TRBJ2-7|-|TRBV18
CASSQNSEGAAYEQYF
TGTGCCAGCTCCCAAAATTCCGAAGGGGCGGCCTACGAGCAGTACTTC
>-|TRBJ2-2|-|TRBV4-2
CASSQDIYVLSGELFF
TGTGCCAGCAGCCAAGACATTTATGTTCTCAGCGGGGAGCTGTTTTTT
>-|TRBJ2-1|TRBD2|TRBV7-2
CASSLPSGGHNEQFF
TGTGCCAGCAGCTTACCTAGCGGGGGACACAATGAGCAGTTCTTC
>-|TRBJ2-3|TRBD2|TRBV28
CASSLWGGTIGKDTQYF
TGTGCCAGCAGTTTATGGGGCGGGACTATCGGGAAAGATACGCAGTATTTT
>-|TRBJ2-2|-|TRBV5-1
CASTARDTGELFF
TGCGCCAGCACCGCACGAGACACCGGGGAGCTGTTTTTT
>-|TRBJ1-1|-|TRBV2
CASSGLRADAEAFF
TGTGCCAGCAGTGGTCTTAGGGCTGACGCTGAAGCTTTCTTT
>-|TRBJ1-1|-|TRBV27
CASEGRTEAFF
TGTGCCAGCGAGGGAAGGACTGAAGCTTTCTTT
>-|TRBJ1-2|-|TRBV7-9
CASSHPTRQYYGYTF
TGTGCCAGCTCACACCCTACAAGACAATACTATGGCTACACCTTC
>once|TRBJ1-5|-|TRBV5-1
CASSFGGDSNQPQHF
TGCGCCAGCAGCTTCGGCGGAGATAGCAATCAGCCCCAGCATTTT
>-|TRBJ2-1|-|TRBV4-3
CASSQVLASSSYNEQFF
TGCGCCAGCAGCCAAGTCTTAGCGTCGAGCTCCTACAATGAGCAGTTCTTC
>-|TRBJ2-1|TRBD2|TRBV7-9
CASSARGGLGQQFF
TGTGCCAGCAGCGCCCGCGGGGGGCTGGGGCAGCAGTTCTTC
>-|TRBJ1-1|-|TRBV30
CAWMAGENTEAFF
TGTGCCTGGATGGCAGGGGAAAACACTGAAGCTTTCTTT
>-|TRBJ2-3|-|TRBV6-2/TRBV6-3
CASSAGPSGTDTQYF
TGTGCCAGCAGCGCAGGGCCCTCGGGCACAGATACGCAGTATTTT
>-|TRBJ2-7|-|TRBV11-2
CASSSNYEQYF
TGTGCCAGCAGCTCCAACTACGAGCAGTACTTC
>-|TRBJ2-1|TRBD2|TRBV4-2
CASSRREDRSYNEQFF
TGTGCCAGCAGCCGGCGGGAGGATAGGTCCTACAATGAGCAGTTCTTC
>-|TRBJ1-6|-|TRBV28
CASSFETFDNSPLHF
TGTGCCAGCAGTTTCGAGACGTTCGATAATTCACCCCTCCACTTT
>-|TRBJ1-1|TRBD1|TRBV7-2
CASSLLPGGTEAFF
TGTGCCAGCAGCTTACTTCCAGGGGGCACGGAAGCTTTCTTT
>-|TRBJ2-7|-|TRBV20-1
CSASSQGQNEQYF
TGCAGTGCTAGTTCCCAGGGGCAAAACGAGCAGTACTTC